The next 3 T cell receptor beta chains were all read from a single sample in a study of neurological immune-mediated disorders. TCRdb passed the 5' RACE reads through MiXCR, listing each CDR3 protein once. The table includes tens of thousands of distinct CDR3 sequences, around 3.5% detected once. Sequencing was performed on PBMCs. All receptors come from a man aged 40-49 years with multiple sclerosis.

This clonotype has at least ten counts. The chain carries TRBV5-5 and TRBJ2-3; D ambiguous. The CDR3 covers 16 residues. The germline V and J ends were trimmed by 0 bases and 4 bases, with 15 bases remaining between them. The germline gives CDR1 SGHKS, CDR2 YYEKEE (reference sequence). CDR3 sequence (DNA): TGTGCCAGCAGCTTGGGAGGTTCCTCAGGTCCAGATACGCAGTATTTT. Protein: CASSLGGSSGPDTQYF.

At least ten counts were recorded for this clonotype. CDR3 in amino acids: CASSYTGGSTQYF. The CDR3 DNA reads TGTGCCAGCAGTTACACGGGCGGAAGTACGCAGTATTTT. The chain couples TRBV6-6 to TRBJ2-3, with unresolved D. Germline values: CDR1 MNHNY, CDR2 SVGAGI (reference sequence). The germline V and J ends were trimmed by 2 bases and 8 bases, with 11 bases remaining between them. The CDR3 extends over 13 amino acids.

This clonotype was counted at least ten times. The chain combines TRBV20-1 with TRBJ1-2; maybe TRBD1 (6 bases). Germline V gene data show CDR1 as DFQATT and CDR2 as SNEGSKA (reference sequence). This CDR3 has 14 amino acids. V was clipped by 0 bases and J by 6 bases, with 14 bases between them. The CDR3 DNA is TGCAGTGCTAGAGATCCAGGGGCGCGGGATGGCTACACCTTC. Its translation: CSARDPGARDGYTF.